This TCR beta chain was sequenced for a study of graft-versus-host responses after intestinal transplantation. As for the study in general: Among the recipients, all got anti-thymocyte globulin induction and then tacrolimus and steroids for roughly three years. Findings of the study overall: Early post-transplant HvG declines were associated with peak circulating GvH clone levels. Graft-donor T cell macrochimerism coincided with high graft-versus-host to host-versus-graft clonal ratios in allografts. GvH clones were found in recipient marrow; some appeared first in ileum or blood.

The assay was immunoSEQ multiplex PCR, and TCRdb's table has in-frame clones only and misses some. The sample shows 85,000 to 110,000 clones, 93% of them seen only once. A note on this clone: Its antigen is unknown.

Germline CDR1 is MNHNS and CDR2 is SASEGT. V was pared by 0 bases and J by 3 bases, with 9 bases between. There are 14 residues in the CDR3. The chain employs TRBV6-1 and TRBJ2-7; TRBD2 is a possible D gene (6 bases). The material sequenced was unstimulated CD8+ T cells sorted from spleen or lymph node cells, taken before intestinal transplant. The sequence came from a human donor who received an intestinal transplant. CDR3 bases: TGTGCCAGCAGTGAAGCGGGGGGTGTCTACGAGCAGTACTTC. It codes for CASSEAGGVYEQYF.